This T cell receptor (beta chain) appears in the sequencing data of a study of blood T cell repertoires in COVID-19 (dated by TCRdb to 2018 to 2020). Background for the entire study: Samples covering the acute and convalescent phases of COVID-19 were provided by collaborators in the United States, Italy and Spain. The prospective study material was composed of cDNA or gDNA derived from T cells, B-cell-depleted T cells, or PBMCs. Deeply sampled blood TCRbeta repertoires from subjects exposed to, actively infected with, or recovered from COVID-19 were included in the dataset. The repertoires were made available in a free public database intended to serve as a resource for research on the immune response to SARS-CoV-2. Samples were obtained from the ongoing ImmuneRACE study (first 160 participants) and from about 1,300 subjects provided by 6 global collaborators. The sample metadata nearly always contained a de-identified subject ID, COVID-19 status, age in years and sex. HLA class I and class II types, where available, came from metadata supplied by the sample provider rather than from assay-based typing. Broad study findings and their caveats: How much clinical and demographic metadata was included differed by source and by participant, and the metadata was provided uncurated.

The immunoSEQ Assay, a bias-controlled multiplex PCR, was used to amplify TCRbeta CDR3 regions from genomic DNA. Per the authors' processing: Within the assay, amplification of reference gene primers was used to estimate how many nucleated cells each sample contained. To quantify the absolute abundance of each unique TCRbeta CDR3 rearrangement, sequence reads were collapsed and filtered. Productive Simpson clonality was computed per sample as the square root of Simpson's diversity index over productive rearrangements. As stored in TCRdb, this immuneACCESS dataset retains in-frame rearrangements with V and J assigned. A fraction of the clones does not appear; measured against another copy, unresolved V genes explain less than half of the discrepancy, and the remainder lacks a known reason. Clone size and the V and J calls come from that table; the DNA yielded D and trimming. A total of 20,000 or so clones appear in this sample, approximately 90% of them only once. The top ten clones comprise over 4% of the sample.

Participants in the prospective study were aged about 18 to 90 years, lived in approximately 26 United States geographic areas, and enrolled through a virtual design. Cohort assignment in the prospective study relied on participant-reported clinical history from a screening survey and a study questionnaire. For ImmuneRACE Cohort 3, a participant was defined as recovered based on two consecutive negative NP/OP PCR tests, clearance by a healthcare professional, or resolution of symptoms. In the prospective study, whole blood, serum and a nasopharyngeal or oropharyngeal swab were collected from each participant by mobile phlebotomists. Participants in the prospective study had the option to provide additional blood draws and questionnaires over an approximately 2-month period. Blood samples from the prospective study were shipped frozen or at room temperature prior to DNA extraction. The junction carries 12 bases between V and J, which are trimmed by 0 bases and 2 bases respectively. The CDR3 starts with the cysteine, ends with the phenylalanine, and has 15 residues. Solely the CDR3 DNA is kept, with 45 bases framed from the first base. CDR1 and CDR2 (SGDLS, YYNGEE) derive from the germline V gene.

Comment on this clone: What antigen it recognizes has not been identified. No base quality values were provided; no much bigger clone lies one nucleotide off.

Input material: PBMCs or T cells enriched from blood (not recorded which). In this chain, TRBV9 is recombined with TRBJ2-7; TRBD2 is perhaps the D gene, given 5 matching bases. This TCR came from a woman aged 25 to 39 who had recovered from COVID-19. The nucleotides are TGTGCCAGCAGCGTAGAGCCGGGGAGCCCCTACGAGCAGTACTTC. Its translation is CASSVEPGSPYEQYF.